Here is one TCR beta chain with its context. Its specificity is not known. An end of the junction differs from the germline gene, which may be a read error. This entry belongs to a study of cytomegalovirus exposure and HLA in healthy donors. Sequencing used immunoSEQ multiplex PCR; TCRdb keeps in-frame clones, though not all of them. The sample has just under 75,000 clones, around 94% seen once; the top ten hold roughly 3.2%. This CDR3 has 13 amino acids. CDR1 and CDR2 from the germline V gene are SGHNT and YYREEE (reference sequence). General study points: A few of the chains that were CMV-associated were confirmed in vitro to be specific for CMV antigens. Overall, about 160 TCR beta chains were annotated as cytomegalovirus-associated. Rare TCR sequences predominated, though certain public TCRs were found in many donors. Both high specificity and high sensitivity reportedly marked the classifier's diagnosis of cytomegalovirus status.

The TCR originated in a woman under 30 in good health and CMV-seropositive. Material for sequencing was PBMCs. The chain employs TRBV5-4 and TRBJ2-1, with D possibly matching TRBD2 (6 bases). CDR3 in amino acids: CASRLWGGNEQFF. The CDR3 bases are TGTGCCAGCCGCTTGTGGGGAGGCAATGAGCAGTTCTTC.